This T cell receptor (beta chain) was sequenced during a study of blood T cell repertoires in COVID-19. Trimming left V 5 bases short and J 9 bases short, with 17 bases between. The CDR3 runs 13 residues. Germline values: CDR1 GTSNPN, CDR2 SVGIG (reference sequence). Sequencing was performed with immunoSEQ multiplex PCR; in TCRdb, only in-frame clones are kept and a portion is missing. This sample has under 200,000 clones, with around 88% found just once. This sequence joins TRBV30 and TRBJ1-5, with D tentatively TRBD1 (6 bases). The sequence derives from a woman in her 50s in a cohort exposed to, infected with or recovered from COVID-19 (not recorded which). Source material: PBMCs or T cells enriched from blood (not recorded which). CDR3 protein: CAWADRPGRPQHF. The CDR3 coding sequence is TGTGCCTGGGCAGACAGGCCGGGGAGGCCCCAGCATTTT.